These 25 T cell receptor beta chains were sequenced from one sample in a study of regulatory and conventional T cells in RAG deficiency. Using immunoSEQ multiplex PCR, the repertoire was profiled, and TCRdb retains in-frame clones only, with some absent. The sample contains over 750 clones, 81% of which appear only once. The sample taken for sequencing was CD8+ T cells sorted from blood. All receptors derive from a human donor with RAG deficiency presenting as severe combined immunodeficiency.

The chain combines TRBV4-3 with TRBJ1-1, with 8 nucleotides matching TRBD1. Trimming at V came to 5 bases and at J to 2 bases, leaving 7 bases not matched to a gene. There are 15 residues in the CDR3. CDR1 is LGHNA and CDR2 is YSLEER in the germline V gene. DNA for the CDR3: TGCGCCAGCAGCTCGGGACAGGTGCCCAACACTGAAGCTTTCTTT. Protein: CASSSGQVPNTEAFF.

The chain has TRBV28 and TRBJ1-1; D is undetermined. This CDR3 has 11 amino acids. Germline V gene data show CDR1 as MDHEN and CDR2 as SYDVKM. Deletions cut 8 bases from V and 2 bases from J, with 6 bases between. CDR3 DNA sequence: TGTGCCAGCGGTCACAACACTGAAGCTTTCTTT. Its protein product is CASGHNTEAFF.

As to this clone: The sample has other DNA sequences that encode this CDR3 too. CDR3 protein: CASSHDYEQYF. CDR3 in DNA: TGTGCCAGCAGCCACGATTACGAGCAGTACTTC. This chain joins TRBV7-9 and TRBJ2-7; D remains ambiguous. The CDR3 runs 11 residues. The germline CDR1 and CDR2 sequences are SEHNR and FQNEAQ (reference sequence). V lost 5 bases and J lost 4, with 6 bases in between.

The chain couples TRBV9 to TRBJ2-2, with a tentative D call TRBD1 (6 bases). This CDR3 has 16 residues. From germline, CDR1 is SGDLS and CDR2 YYNGEE. The ends were cut back, 0 bases at V and 2 bases at J, with 11 bases in the middle. Here the CDR3 reads CASSVGRTVNTGELFF. The CDR3 coding sequence is TGTGCCAGCAGCGTAGGAAGGACAGTTAACACCGGGGAGCTGTTTTTT.

This chain uses TRBV29-1 with TRBJ2-1; the D gene is possibly TRBD1 (5 bases). With 2 bases removed from V and 6 bases from J, the gap between germline ends came to 5 bases. The CDR3 runs to 11 residues. Germline CDR1 SQVTM, CDR2 ANQGSEA. CDR3 bases: TGCAGCGTTGAACAGGGCAATGAGCAGTTCTTC. Protein product: CSVEQGNEQFF.

The rearrangement links TRBV7-3 to TRBJ2-3, with D perhaps given as TRBD1 or TRBD2 (7 bases each). The CDR3 is 16 amino acids. The germline CDR1 and CDR2 sequences are SGHTA and FQGTGA. Trimming removed 5 bases at V and 0 bases at J, with 15 bases between. This CDR3 is CASSQGGTDSTDTQYF. The CDR3 DNA sequence: TGTGCCAGCAGCCAGGGGGGGACAGATAGCACAGATACGCAGTATTTT.

This sequence joins TRBV4-1 and TRBJ1-2; no reliable D call. The CDR3 spans 15 residues. Trimming stripped 1 base from V and 8 bases from J, with 17 bases between. CDR1 and CDR2 from the germline V gene are MGHRA and YSYEKL. CDR3 protein: CASSQGSTGRLGYTF. The CDR3 DNA is TGCGCCAGCAGCCAAGGTAGCACGGGGAGACTAGGCTACACCTTC.

This chain links TRBV4-1 with TRBJ2-3, with D possibly matching TRBD2 (5 bases). Germline CDR1 MGHRA, CDR2 YSYEKL. Trimming removed 3 bases at V and 2 bases at J, with 6 bases between. The CDR3 has 13 residues. This CDR3 is CASSHGDTDTQYF. In nucleotides, the CDR3 is TGCGCCAGCAGCCACGGGGACACAGATACGCAGTATTTT.

In its sample, this clone was seen once. The genes are TRBV5-8 and TRBJ2-6, with a weak D call TRBD2 (5 bases). From germline, CDR1 is SGHTS and CDR2 YDEGEE. This CDR3 is built from 17 residues. The CDR3 sequence: CPARSIIHTSRDNVLTF. DNA of the CDR3: TGTCCAGCTCGGTCAATCATCCACACAAGTCGGGACAACGTCCTGACTTTC. Filled out from reference TRBV5-8 and TRBJ2-6, the complete variable domain reads EAGVTQSPTHLIKTRGQQATLRCSPISGHTSVYWYQQALGLGLQFLLWYDEGEERNRGNFPPRFSGRQFPNYSSELNVNALELEDSALYLCPARSIIHTSRDNVLTFGAGSRLTVL.

The genes are TRBV6-1 and TRBJ2-5; D is unresolved. V was trimmed by 3 bases and J by 5 bases, leaving 16 bases between them. The CDR3 covers 15 residues. CDR1 and CDR2 from the germline V gene are MNHNS and SASEGT. The CDR3 DNA reads as TGTGCCAGCAGTGAGGTTGAAGCGCCGTACGAGACCCAGTACTTC. It encodes CASSEVEAPYETQYF.

V usage is TRBV4-2 and J usage is TRBJ2-7; 9 bases align to TRBD1. Germline V gene lookup returns CDR1 LGHNA and CDR2 YNFKEQ. V was pared by 4 bases and J by 3 bases, with 4 bases of the junction left unmatched. The CDR3 covers 14 residues. Written as DNA, the CDR3 is TGTGCCAGCAGCCCTCCGACAGGGGGCTACGAGCAGTACTTC. Translated: CASSPPTGGYEQYF.

The chain links TRBV4-2 to TRBJ2-1; D might be TRBD1 (5 bases). The ends were cut back, 6 bases at V and 4 bases at J, with 13 bases in the middle. The CDR3 sequence is 14 residues long. Germline V lookup: CDR1 LGHNA, CDR2 YNFKEQ. This CDR3 reads CASREGAGYNEQFF. CDR3 DNA: TGTGCCAGCAGAGAAGGGGCCGGGTACAATGAGCAGTTCTTC.

The J gene is TRBJ2-5, the V gene TRBV2; 16 bases align to TRBD2. CDR1 is SNHLY and CDR2 is FYNNEI in the germline V gene. The CDR3 runs 16 residues. V was clipped by 6 bases and J by 1 base; unmatched bases: 2. This CDR3 is CASRGLAGGVQETQYF. The CDR3 nucleotides are TGTGCCAGCAGGGGACTAGCGGGGGGGGTCCAAGAGACCCAGTACTTC.

Here the CDR3 reads CASSQDPLLVSTGELFF. The CDR3 nucleotides are TGTGCCAGCAGCCAAGATCCACTATTAGTGAGCACCGGGGAGCTGTTTTTT. The rearrangement links TRBV4-2 to TRBJ2-2; D uncertain. This CDR3 has 17 residues. CDR1 LGHNA and CDR2 YNFKEQ come from the germline V gene. V was clipped by 0 bases and J by 4 bases, with 15 bases between them.

CDR3 sequence: CASSYHGNPATEAFF. The CDR3 DNA reads TGTGCCAGCAGCTACCACGGGAATCCTGCCACTGAAGCTTTCTTT. V usage is TRBV9 and J usage is TRBJ1-1; no clear D. Deletions cut 4 bases from V and 4 bases from J, with 17 bases between. CDR1 SGDLS and CDR2 YYNGEE come from the germline V gene. The CDR3 is made up of 15 amino acids. Complete variable domain (other parts from reference TRBV9 and TRBJ1-1): DSGVTQTPKHLITATGQRVTLRCSPRSGDLSVYWYQQSLDQGLQFLIQYYNGEERAKGNILERFSAQQFPDLHSELNLSSLELGDSALYFCASSYHGNPATEAFFGQGTRLTVV.

Here the CDR3 reads CASSWGLGYEQYF. CDR3 sequence (DNA): TGCGCCAGCAGCTGGGGGCTAGGCTACGAGCAGTACTTC. The chain has TRBV5-1 and TRBJ2-7; D might be TRBD1 (6 bases). The length of the CDR3 is 13 residues. CDR1 SGHRS and CDR2 YFSETQ come from the germline V gene. The V end was cut by 3 bases, the J end by 3 bases, with 10 bases between. The entire variable domain, with the rest obtained from reference TRBV5-1 and TRBJ2-7, is as follows: KAGVTQTPRYLIKTRGQQVTLSCSPISGHRSVSWYQQTPGQGLQFLFEYFSETQRNKGNFPGRFSGRQFSNSRSEMNVSTLELGDSALYLCASSWGLGYEQYFGPGTRLTVT.

This clone was seen once. The chain carries TRBV6-1 and TRBJ1-2, with D hard to call. With 3 bases removed from V and 3 bases from J, the gap between germline ends came to 11 bases. The CDR3 runs to 14 residues. CDR1 and CDR2 (germline): MNHNS, SASEGT. CDR3 loop: CASSELSLDYGYTF. CDR3 DNA sequence: TGTGCCAGCAGTGAGTTATCCTTGGACTATGGCTACACCTTC.

The chain joins TRBV5-1 to TRBJ1-1; D ambiguous. The CDR3 covers 15 residues. Germline CDR1 reads SGHRS; CDR2 reads YFSETQ. V lost 0 bases and J lost 3, with 12 bases in between. The CDR3 is CASSLVGRGDTEAFF. The CDR3 bases are TGCGCCAGCAGCTTGGTTGGCCGTGGGGACACTGAAGCTTTCTTT.

The chain combines TRBV4-1 with TRBJ1-1; maybe TRBD1 (6 bases). Trimming cost V 4 bases and J 4 bases, with 13 bases left between them. The CDR3 has 14 residues. Germline lookup yields CDR1 MGHRA and CDR2 YSYEKL. The CDR3 here is CASSPSGVRTEAFF. The CDR3 DNA reads as TGCGCCAGCAGCCCCTCAGGGGTGCGCACTGAAGCTTTCTTT.

The J gene is TRBJ2-5, the V gene TRBV27; 9 nucleotides align to TRBD2. The germline V gene has CDR1 MNHEY and CDR2 SMNVEV (reference sequence). V lost 3 bases, J lost 5 bases, and 7 bases stayed unmatched. The CDR3 is 15 residues long. This CDR3 is CASSFLAGGPETQYF. CDR3 bases: TGTGCCAGCAGTTTTCTGGCGGGAGGGCCGGAGACCCAGTACTTC.

This chain joins TRBV9 and TRBJ2-5, with D uncertain. Germline loops: CDR1 SGDLS, CDR2 YYNGEE. V gave up 0 bases and J gave up 3 bases, with 6 bases separating them. The length of the CDR3 is 13 residues. The CDR3 nucleotides are TGTGCCAGCAGCGTAGAAGGAAAAGAGACCCAGTACTTC. Its protein product is CASSVEGKETQYF.

The gene calls are TRBV9 and TRBJ2-7; D might be TRBD1 (6 bases). In germline, CDR1 is SGDLS, CDR2 YYNGEE. The CDR3 extends over 12 amino acids. V gave up 4 bases and J gave up 2 bases, with 7 bases separating them. The DNA of the CDR3 is TGTGCCAGCAGCCGGGACACCTACGAGCAGTACTTC. Translated: CASSRDTYEQYF.

The chain combines TRBV9 with TRBJ2-2; possibly TRBD1 for D (5 bases). CDR3 length: 13 residues. V lost 3 bases and J lost 2, with 5 bases in between. Germline V gives CDR1 SGDLS, CDR2 YYNGEE. CDR3 nucleotide sequence: TGTGCCAGCAGCGGGACAAACACCGGGGAGCTGTTTTTT. Translated, it gives CASSGTNTGELFF.

This chain joins TRBV20-1 and TRBJ1-1; tentative D call: TRBD1 (6 bases). V dropped 2 bases and J dropped 8 bases, with 9 bases sitting between them. This CDR3 region has 11 residues. The germline gives CDR1 DFQATT, CDR2 SNEGSKA (reference sequence). CDR3 coding DNA: TGCAGTGCTAGAATAGGGACAGAAGCTTTCTTT. This translates into CSARIGTEAFF.

The gene calls are TRBV5-1 and TRBJ2-3; D is ambiguous. V was trimmed by 1 base and J by 4 bases, leaving 4 bases between them. CDR3 length equals 12 residues. Germline V gives CDR1 SGHRS, CDR2 YFSETQ. CDR3 sequence reads: CASSLRADTQYF. CDR3 bases: TGCGCCAGCAGCTTGAGGGCAGATACGCAGTATTTT. The full variable domain, rest sourced from reference TRBV5-1 and TRBJ2-3, is KAGVTQTPRYLIKTRGQQVTLSCSPISGHRSVSWYQQTPGQGLQFLFEYFSETQRNKGNFPGRFSGRQFSNSRSEMNVSTLELGDSALYLCASSLRADTQYFGPGTRLTVL.